The 8 T cell receptor beta chains presented below share a single source sample, sequenced in a study of T cell changes during pregnancy in multiple sclerosis. Only in-frame clones appear in the TCRdb table, and some are missing; sequencing was by immunoSEQ multiplex PCR. This repertoire shows about 68,000 clones, roughly nine tenths found once; its top ten account for around 0.9%. The material was peripheral blood, obtained in the second trimester of pregnancy. All receptors derive from a female donor with multiple sclerosis, enrolled in a pregnancy study.

The chain uses TRBV6-5 and TRBJ2-7, with a tentative D call TRBD2 (6 bases). The length of the CDR3 is 14 residues. The germline V gene has CDR1 MNHEY and CDR2 SVGAGI. V lost 5 bases to trimming and J lost 2 bases, with 13 bases between them. The CDR3 loop reads CASSTWDSAYEQYF. For the CDR3, the DNA is TGTGCCAGCAGTACGTGGGACTCCGCCTACGAGCAGTACTTC.

DNA of the CDR3: TGTGCCAGCAGCGTAGGGCAGGACAGGGTTCGCGGCTACACCTTC. Amino acid sequence: CASSVGQDRVRGYTF. The V and J genes are TRBV9 and TRBJ1-2, with 8 bases fitting TRBD1. The CDR3 extends over 15 amino acids. Germline V CDR1 and CDR2: SGDLS, YYNGEE. With V trimmed by 0 bases and J by 8 bases, 9 bases remained unmatched.

The chain carries TRBV6-4 and TRBJ2-7; 10 bases are a match to TRBD1. The junction had 10 bases not matched to a gene; V was cut back by 3 bases and J by 5 bases. CDR1 and CDR2 (germline): MRHNA, SNTAGT. CDR3 length: 16 amino acids. The CDR3 nucleotides are TGTGCCAGCAGTGAGGGGGTTGGGACAGGGGCCAACGAGCAGTACTTC. Residues: CASSEGVGTGANEQYF.

The chain carries TRBV6-6 and TRBJ1-1, with D possibly matching TRBD1 (6 bases). The CDR3 covers 16 residues. Germline lookup yields CDR1 MNHNY and CDR2 SVGAGI (reference sequence). V was cut by 0 bases and J by 1 base, with 12 bases left in between. The CDR3 coding sequence is TGTGCCAGCAGTTACTCTTTGACAGGTCAGAACACTGAAGCTTTCTTT. Protein product: CASSYSLTGQNTEAFF.

The table lists this clone with a few counts. The chain employs TRBV18 and TRBJ1-6, with D possibly TRBD1 on 5 matching bases. V lost 2 bases, J lost 13 bases, and 15 bases lay in between. Germline V lookup: CDR1 KGHSH, CDR2 LQKENI. This CDR3 region has 14 residues. The CDR3 loop is CASSPRGLVDPLHF. The DNA of the CDR3 is TGTGCCAGCTCACCAAGGGGCCTTGTCGACCCCCTCCACTTT.

V usage is TRBV9 and J usage is TRBJ2-4; tentatively, D is TRBD2 (6 bases). The CDR3 loop spans 13 amino acids. Germline lookup yields CDR1 SGDLS and CDR2 YYNGEE. V was pared by 0 bases and J by 9 bases, with 10 bases between. For the CDR3, the DNA is TGTGCCAGCAGCGTAGAGGCGGGACGCATTCAGTACTTC. Protein sequence: CASSVEAGRIQYF.

The V and J genes are TRBV4-2 and TRBJ2-7; D might be TRBD1 (6 bases). V lost 5 bases to trimming and J lost 7 bases, with 12 bases between them. The CDR3 totals 12 residues. Germline assignment: CDR1 LGHNA and CDR2 YNFKEQ. The CDR3 region has the DNA TGTGCCAGCAGCATTCCCAGGGGAGAGCAGTACTTC. It encodes CASSIPRGEQYF.

This clone was observed a few times. V gene TRBV19 combines with J gene TRBJ1-1, with D hard to call. With 5 bases removed from V and 3 bases from J, the gap between germline ends came to 13 bases. The CDR3 extends over 14 amino acids. Germline values: CDR1 LNHDA, CDR2 SQIVND (reference sequence). The CDR3 nucleotides are TGTGCCAGTAGTGGCGGAGGGTGGGACACTGAAGCTTTCTTT. It encodes CASSGGGWDTEAFF.